This T cell receptor (beta chain) was identified in a study of blood T cell repertoires in COVID-19. Study at large: Researchers got acute and convalescent COVID-19 samples from the United States, Italy and Spain.

V was pared by 0 bases and J by 2 bases, with 14 bases between. CDR1 and CDR2 (germline): SGHVS, FQNEAQ. This CDR3 has 17 residues. Which cohort a participant joined came from the clinical history participants gave. Profiling relied on immunoSEQ multiplex PCR, and the TCRdb table lists in-frame clones only, not all of them. This table holds fewer than 500,000 clones, roughly 90% found once. The V call is TRBV7-8, the J call TRBJ1-5; no clear D. Specimen: PBMCs or T cells enriched from blood (not recorded which). This clonotype was obtained from a woman in her 30s with acute COVID-19. The CDR3 nucleotides are TGTGCCAGCAGCTTAGCGAGGACTTGGGGTGGCAATCAGCCCCAGCATTTT. Residues: CASSLARTWGGNQPQHF.